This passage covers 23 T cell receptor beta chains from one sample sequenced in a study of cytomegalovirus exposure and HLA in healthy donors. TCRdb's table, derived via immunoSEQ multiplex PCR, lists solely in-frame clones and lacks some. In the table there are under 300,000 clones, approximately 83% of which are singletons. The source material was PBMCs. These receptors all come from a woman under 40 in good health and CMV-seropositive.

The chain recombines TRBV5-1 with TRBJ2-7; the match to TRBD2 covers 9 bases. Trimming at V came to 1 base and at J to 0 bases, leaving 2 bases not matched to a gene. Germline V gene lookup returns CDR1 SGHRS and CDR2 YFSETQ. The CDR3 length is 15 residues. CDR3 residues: CASSLLAGISYEQYF. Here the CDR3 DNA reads TGCGCCAGCAGCTTGCTAGCGGGAATCTCCTACGAGCAGTACTTC.

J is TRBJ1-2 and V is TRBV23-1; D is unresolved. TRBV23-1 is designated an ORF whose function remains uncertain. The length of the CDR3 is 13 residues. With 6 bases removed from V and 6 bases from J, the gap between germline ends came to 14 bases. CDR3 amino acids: CASREDWSDGYTF. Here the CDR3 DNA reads TGCGCCAGCAGAGAAGACTGGTCGGATGGCTACACCTTC.

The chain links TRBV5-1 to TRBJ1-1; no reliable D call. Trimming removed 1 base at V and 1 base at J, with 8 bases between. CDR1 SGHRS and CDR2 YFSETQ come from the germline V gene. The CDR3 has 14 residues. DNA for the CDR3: TGCGCCAGCAGCTTGATCGCAGGGAACACTGAAGCTTTCTTT. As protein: CASSLIAGNTEAFF.

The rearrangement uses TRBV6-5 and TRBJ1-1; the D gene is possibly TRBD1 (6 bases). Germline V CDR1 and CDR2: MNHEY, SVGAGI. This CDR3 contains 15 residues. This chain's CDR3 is CAFPRAGHLNTEAFF. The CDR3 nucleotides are TGTGCTTTTCCAAGAGCGGGACACCTGAACACTGAAGCTTTCTTT.

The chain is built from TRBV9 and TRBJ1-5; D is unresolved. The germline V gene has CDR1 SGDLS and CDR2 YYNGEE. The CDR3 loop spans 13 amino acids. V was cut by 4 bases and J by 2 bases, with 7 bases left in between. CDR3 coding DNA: TGTGCCAGCAGCCCGTCCGGCAATCAGCCCCAGCATTTT. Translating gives CASSPSGNQPQHF.

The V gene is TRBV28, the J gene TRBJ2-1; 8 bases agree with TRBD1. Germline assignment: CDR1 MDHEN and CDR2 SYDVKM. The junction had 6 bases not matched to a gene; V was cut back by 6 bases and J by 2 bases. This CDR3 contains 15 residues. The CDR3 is CASSETGVPYNEQFF. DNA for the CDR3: TGTGCCAGCAGCGAGACAGGGGTACCCTACAATGAGCAGTTCTTC.

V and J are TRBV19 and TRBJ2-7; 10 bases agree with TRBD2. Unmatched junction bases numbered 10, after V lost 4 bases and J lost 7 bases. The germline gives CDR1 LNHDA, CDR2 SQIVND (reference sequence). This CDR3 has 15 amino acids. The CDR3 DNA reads TGTGCCAGTAGTAGGGTCCTAGCGGGGGCCTCTGAGCAGTACTTC. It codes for CASSRVLAGASEQYF.

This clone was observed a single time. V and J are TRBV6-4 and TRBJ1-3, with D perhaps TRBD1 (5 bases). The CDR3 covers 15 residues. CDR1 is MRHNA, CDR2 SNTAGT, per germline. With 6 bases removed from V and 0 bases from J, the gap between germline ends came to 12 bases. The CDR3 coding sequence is TGTGCCAGCAGCGTCGATGACAGCTCTGGAAACACCATATATTTT. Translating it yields CASSVDDSSGNTIYF.

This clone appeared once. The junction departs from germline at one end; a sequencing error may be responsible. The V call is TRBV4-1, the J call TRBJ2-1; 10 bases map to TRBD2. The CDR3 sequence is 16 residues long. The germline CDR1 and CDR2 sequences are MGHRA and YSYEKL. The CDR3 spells CASSQAASGSYDEQFF. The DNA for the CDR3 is TGCGCCAGCAGCCAAGCGGCTAGCGGGAGCTACGATGAGCAGTTCTTC.

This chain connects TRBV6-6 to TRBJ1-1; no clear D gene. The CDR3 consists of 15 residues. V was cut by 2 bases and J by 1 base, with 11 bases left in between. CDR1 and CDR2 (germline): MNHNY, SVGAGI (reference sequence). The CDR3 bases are TGTGCCAGCAGTTACAACTACTACGGGAACACTGAAGCTTTCTTT. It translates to CASSYNYYGNTEAFF.

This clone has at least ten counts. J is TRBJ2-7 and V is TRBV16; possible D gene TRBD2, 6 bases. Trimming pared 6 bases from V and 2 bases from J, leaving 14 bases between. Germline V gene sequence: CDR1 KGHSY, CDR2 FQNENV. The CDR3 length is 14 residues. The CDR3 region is CASSQTGGTYEQYF. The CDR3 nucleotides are TGTGCCAGCAGTCAAACAGGCGGGACCTACGAGCAGTACTTC.

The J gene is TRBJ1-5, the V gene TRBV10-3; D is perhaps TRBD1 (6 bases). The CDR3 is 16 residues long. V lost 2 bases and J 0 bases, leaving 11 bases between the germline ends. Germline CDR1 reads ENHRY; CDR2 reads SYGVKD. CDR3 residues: CAISETPQGSNQPQHF. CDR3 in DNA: TGTGCCATCAGTGAGACGCCACAGGGTAGCAATCAGCCCCAGCATTTT.

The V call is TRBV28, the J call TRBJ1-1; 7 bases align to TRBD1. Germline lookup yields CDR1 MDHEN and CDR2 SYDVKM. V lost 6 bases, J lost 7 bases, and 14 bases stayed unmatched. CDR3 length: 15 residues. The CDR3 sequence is CASRSDLEGALEAFF. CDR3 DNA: TGTGCCAGCAGATCCGATCTCGAGGGGGCGCTTGAAGCTTTCTTT.

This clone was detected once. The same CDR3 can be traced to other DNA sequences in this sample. CDR3 sequence reads: CASSSQGNTEAFF. In DNA form, the CDR3 reads TGCGCCAGCAGTTCACAGGGGAACACTGAAGCTTTCTTT. J is TRBJ1-1 and V is TRBV5-1; D is possibly TRBD1 (6 bases). The CDR3 has 13 amino acids. Trimming took off 5 bases at V and 1 base at J, with 9 bases between the two ends. The germline V gene encodes CDR1 SGHRS and CDR2 YFSETQ.

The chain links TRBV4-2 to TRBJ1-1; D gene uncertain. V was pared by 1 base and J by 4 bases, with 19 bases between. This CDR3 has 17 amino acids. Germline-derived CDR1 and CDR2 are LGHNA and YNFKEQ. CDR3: CASSQAVAPEGGTEAFF. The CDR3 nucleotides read TGTGCCAGCAGCCAAGCGGTAGCACCAGAGGGAGGCACTGAAGCTTTCTTT.

The CDR3 DNA is TGTGCCAGCAGCTTGGCTGCGGGGAGCTATGGCTACACCTTC. Translating it yields CASSLAAGSYGYTF. V is TRBV5-5 and J is TRBJ1-2; D is uncertain. V was shortened by 0 bases and J by 4 bases, with 10 bases between the two germline ends. The length of the CDR3 is 14 residues. The germline gives CDR1 SGHKS, CDR2 YYEKEE (reference sequence).

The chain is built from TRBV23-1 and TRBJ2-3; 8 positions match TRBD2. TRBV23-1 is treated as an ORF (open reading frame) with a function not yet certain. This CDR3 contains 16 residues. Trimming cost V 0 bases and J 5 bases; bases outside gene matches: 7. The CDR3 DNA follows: TGCGCCAGCAGTCAATCGGAGCGGGAGCGGGAAGATACGCAGTATTTT. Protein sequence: CASSQSEREREDTQYF.

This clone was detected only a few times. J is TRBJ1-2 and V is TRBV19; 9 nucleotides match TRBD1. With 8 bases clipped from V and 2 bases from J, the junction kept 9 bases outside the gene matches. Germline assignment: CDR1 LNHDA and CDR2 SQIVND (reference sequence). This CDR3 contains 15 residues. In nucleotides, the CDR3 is TGTGCCAGTGAACAGCCGGGACAGGGAAACTATGGCTACACCTTC. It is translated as CASEQPGQGNYGYTF.

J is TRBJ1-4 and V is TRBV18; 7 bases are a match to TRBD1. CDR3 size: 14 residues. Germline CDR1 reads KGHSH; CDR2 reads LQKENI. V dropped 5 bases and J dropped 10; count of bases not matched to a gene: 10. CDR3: CASSSNEQGRKLFF. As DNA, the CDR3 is TGTGCCAGCTCATCCAATGAACAGGGGAGAAAACTGTTTTTT.

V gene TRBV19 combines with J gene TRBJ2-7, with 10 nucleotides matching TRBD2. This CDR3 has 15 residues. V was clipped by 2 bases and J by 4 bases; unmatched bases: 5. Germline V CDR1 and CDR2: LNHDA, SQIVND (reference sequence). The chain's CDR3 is CASSIILAGAYEQYF. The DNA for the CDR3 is TGTGCCAGTAGTATAATTCTAGCGGGAGCTTACGAGCAGTACTTC.

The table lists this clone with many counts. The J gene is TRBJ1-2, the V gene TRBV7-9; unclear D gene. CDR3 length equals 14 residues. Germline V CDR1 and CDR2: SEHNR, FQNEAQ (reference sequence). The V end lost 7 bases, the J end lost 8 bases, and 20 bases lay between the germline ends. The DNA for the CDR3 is TGTGCCAGCACCCTCGATACGGGTCTCGGGGGCTACACCTTC. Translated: CASTLDTGLGGYTF.

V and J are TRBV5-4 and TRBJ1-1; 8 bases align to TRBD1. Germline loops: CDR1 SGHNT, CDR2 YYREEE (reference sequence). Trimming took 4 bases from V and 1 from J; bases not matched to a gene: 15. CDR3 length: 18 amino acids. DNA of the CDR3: TGTGCCAGCAGCCAAGATGCTCATGCCGGGACAGGGAACACTGAAGCTTTCTTT. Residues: CASSQDAHAGTGNTEAFF.

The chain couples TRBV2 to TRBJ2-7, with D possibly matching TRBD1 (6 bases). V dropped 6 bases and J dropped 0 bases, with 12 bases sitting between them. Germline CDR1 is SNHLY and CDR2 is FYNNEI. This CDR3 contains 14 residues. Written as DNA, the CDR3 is TGTGCCAGCAGAAATGCAGGGGTCTCCTACGAGCAGTACTTC. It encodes CASRNAGVSYEQYF.